The clone carrying this T cell receptor (beta chain) has only one observation. This specimen belongs to a study of blood T cell repertoires in COVID-19. Background on the study: Collection of acute and convalescent COVID-19 samples took place in the United States, Italy and Spain. T cells, B-cell-depleted T cells, or PBMCs provided the cDNA or gDNA that served as material.

Trimming took 7 bases from V and 0 from J, leaving 14 bases between them. The germline V gene has CDR1 SGHVS and CDR2 FQNEAQ. CDR3 length: 15 residues. In the source study's methods: From reference gene primer amplification, estimates of nucleated cell counts were derived. The method was immunoSEQ multiplex PCR; TCRdb's version includes in-frame clones alone and lacks a portion of them. Clone size and the V and J calls come from that table; the DNA yielded D and trimming. The sample comprises about 260,000 clones, about 90% of which are singletons, and 3.7% rests with the top ten. This sequence was found in a woman in her thirties or forties with acute or convalescent COVID-19. The sample was peripheral blood. The rearrangement uses TRBV7-8 and TRBJ2-3; D may be TRBD1 (6 bases). The CDR3 spells CASTGAGASTDTQYF. DNA of the CDR3: TGTGCCAGCACCGGCGCAGGGGCGAGCACAGATACGCAGTATTTT.